Below, 21 T cell receptor beta chains from the same sample are listed, as sequenced in a study of OX40 agonist ivuxolimab in advanced cancers. Sequencing used immunoSEQ multiplex PCR; TCRdb keeps in-frame clones, though not all of them. The sample includes around 46,000 clones, roughly 90% of them seen just once. The source material was CD4+ or CD8+ T cells sorted from blood, sampled in a trial of the OX40 agonist ivuxolimab. Receptors originate from an adult with an advanced solid tumor such as melanoma, head and neck, liver or kidney cancer.

A few counts support this clone. The V gene is TRBV10-3, the J gene TRBJ1-3, with TRBD1 as a possible D gene (6 bases). V was clipped by 0 bases and J by 0 bases, with 15 bases between them. The CDR3 loop spans 18 amino acids. CDR1 and CDR2 (germline): ENHRY, SYGVKD. CDR3 residues: CAISESIGGRNSGNTIYF. The CDR3 bases are TGTGCCATCAGTGAGTCTATCGGGGGGCGGAACTCTGGAAACACCATATATTTT.

The chain employs TRBV19 and TRBJ1-1; D unresolved. The CDR3 contains 14 residues. With 1 base removed from V and 0 bases from J, the gap between germline ends came to 6 bases. CDR1 LNHDA and CDR2 SQIVND come from the germline V gene (reference sequence). CDR3 amino acids: CASSIVSLNTEAFF. CDR3 coding DNA: TGTGCCAGTAGTATAGTCAGCTTGAACACTGAAGCTTTCTTT.

DNA of the CDR3: TGTGCCAGCAGTTTTCGTGACAGGGTGTTGGCAGATACGCAGTATTTT. The encoded protein is CASSFRDRVLADTQYF. The chain links TRBV27 to TRBJ2-3; 7 bases align to TRBD1. J lost 4 bases, V lost 3 bases, and 10 bases had no gene match. This CDR3 comprises 16 residues. CDR1 is MNHEY and CDR2 is SMNVEV in the germline V gene (reference sequence).

This rearrangement joins TRBV30 to TRBJ1-2; the D is unclear. The CDR3 runs 12 residues. Trimming took 5 bases from V and 8 from J, leaving 15 bases between them. Germline-derived CDR1 and CDR2 are GTSNPN and SVGIG (reference sequence). The CDR3 DNA reads TGTGCCTGGGACCGCTTCGAGGACGGCTACACCTTC. Translation: CAWDRFEDGYTF.

The chain uses TRBV6-5 and TRBJ1-6, with unresolved D. The V gene lost 2 bases and the J gene lost 6 bases, with 5 bases spanning the gap. Germline CDR1 and CDR2: MNHEY and SVGAGI. The CDR3 contains 13 residues. The CDR3 reads CASSYGLNSPLHF. The CDR3 DNA follows: TGTGCCAGCAGTTACGGGCTTAATTCACCCCTCCACTTT.

V usage is TRBV7-3 and J usage is TRBJ2-2; 11 bases align to TRBD2. Germline V CDR1 and CDR2: SGHTA, FQGTGA. V lost 5 bases and J lost 3; bases outside the gene matches: 2. This CDR3 spans 15 amino acids. The CDR3 region is CASSVGLADTGELFF. CDR3 nucleotides: TGTGCCAGCAGCGTGGGACTAGCGGACACCGGGGAGCTGTTTTTT.

The chain recombines TRBV4-2 with TRBJ1-2; D might be TRBD1 (6 bases). V lost 0 bases and J lost 6, with 20 bases in between. CDR3 size: 17 residues. Germline CDR1 reads LGHNA; CDR2 reads YNFKEQ. In DNA form, the CDR3 reads TGTGCCAGCAGCCAAGAAGATGGTATAAGGGGGGCGGATGGCTACACCTTC. Protein product: CASSQEDGIRGADGYTF.

The chain joins TRBV7-9 to TRBJ1-2, with D hard to call. CDR3 length: 12 amino acids. V was cut by 5 bases and J by 4 bases, with 8 bases left in between. The germline V gene has CDR1 SEHNR and CDR2 FQNEAQ (reference sequence). CDR3 in amino acids: CASSPSSYGYTF. The DNA for the CDR3 is TGTGCCAGCAGCCCTTCCAGCTATGGCTACACCTTC. Full variable domain (missing parts from reference TRBV7-9 and TRBJ1-2): DTGVSQNPRHKITKRGQNVTFRCDPISEHNRLYWYRQTLGQGPEFLTYFQNEAQLEKSRLLSDRFSAERPKGSFSTLEIQRTEQGDSAMYLCASSPSSYGYTFGSGTRLTVV.

This rearrangement joins TRBV12-5 to TRBJ2-1; D gene unclear. CDR1 is LGHNT and CDR2 is FRNRAP in the germline V gene. The CDR3 is 15 amino acids. Trimming removed 1 base from V and 7 bases from J, with 14 bases in between. Written as DNA, the CDR3 is TGTGCTAGTGGTTTGGGTCTTGGACGGTCAAATGAGCAGTTCTTC. Amino acid sequence: CASGLGLGRSNEQFF.

The rearrangement uses TRBV9 and TRBJ1-5; TRBD1 is a possible D gene (5 bases). The CDR3 loop spans 16 amino acids. V shed 0 bases and J shed 2 bases, with 12 bases lying between them. The germline gives CDR1 SGDLS, CDR2 YYNGEE. The CDR3 region is CASSVDGGVGNQPQHF. CDR3 coding DNA: TGTGCCAGCAGCGTAGATGGGGGGGTGGGCAATCAGCCCCAGCATTTT.

The rearrangement joins TRBV6-1 to TRBJ2-7, with 12 bases that match TRBD1. The germline V gene encodes CDR1 MNHNS and CDR2 SASEGT. CDR3 size: 15 residues. The V segment lost 1 base and the J segment 6 bases; nucleotides outside the gene matches: 4. The CDR3 DNA sequence: TGTGCCAGCAGTGAAGAGGGGGACAGGGGGCTCGAGCAGTACTTC. It translates to CASSEEGDRGLEQYF.

J is TRBJ1-2 and V is TRBV6-5; 8 bases are a match to TRBD1. Germline V gene sequence: CDR1 MNHEY, CDR2 SVGAGI. V was pared by 5 bases and J by 6 bases, with 8 bases of the junction left unmatched. The CDR3 loop spans 14 amino acids. The CDR3 DNA reads TGTGCCAGCAGTCCACGGACAGGGAAAGATGGCTACACCTTC. This gives the protein CASSPRTGKDGYTF.

This sequence joins TRBV19 and TRBJ2-1, with 7 positions matching TRBD1. V shed 1 base and J 2 bases; nucleotides not matched to a gene: 2. CDR3 length: 15 amino acids. Germline loops: CDR1 LNHDA, CDR2 SQIVND (reference sequence). CDR3 nucleotide sequence: TGTGCCAGTAGTATAGGCCAGGGGGCCTACAATGAGCAGTTCTTC. Protein: CASSIGQGAYNEQFF.

V gene TRBV11-3 combines with J gene TRBJ2-2; TRBD1 matches 9 bases. The CDR3 is 14 amino acids. CDR1 and CDR2 from the germline V gene are SGHNT and YENEEA. V lost 3 bases to trimming and J lost 8 bases; unmatched junction nucleotides: 4. CDR3 bases: TGTGCCAGCAGCTTTTACAGGGGGCGAGGGGAGCTGTTTTTT. Amino acid sequence: CASSFYRGRGELFF.

This sequence joins TRBV7-2 and TRBJ2-3, with no clear D. Germline V CDR1 and CDR2: SGHTA, FQGNSA. The CDR3 length is 14 residues. Trimming shortened V by 1 base and J by 2 bases, and 7 bases separated the two germline ends. This chain's CDR3 is CASSLGRITDTQYF. The DNA for the CDR3 is TGTGCCAGCAGCTTAGGGAGAATCACAGATACGCAGTATTTT.

J is TRBJ1-1 and V is TRBV6-5; no reliable D call. The V gene's germline CDR1 is MNHEY and CDR2 SVGAGI. The length of the CDR3 is 14 residues. Trimming removed 0 bases at V and 6 bases at J, with 11 bases between. The CDR3: CASSYSLSVPEAFF. The CDR3 coding sequence is TGTGCCAGCAGTTACTCGCTCTCGGTCCCTGAAGCTTTCTTT.

This clone was observed once. The V call is TRBV7-6, the J call TRBJ1-1; possible D gene TRBD1, 6 bases. Germline CDR1 reads SGHVS; CDR2 reads FNYEAQ. There are 15 residues in the CDR3. Trimming pared 5 bases from V and 0 bases from J, leaving 13 bases between. CDR3 region: CASSPDRRVNTEAFF. CDR3 DNA: TGTGCCAGCAGCCCCGACAGGCGGGTGAACACTGAAGCTTTCTTT.

This sequence joins TRBV5-1 and TRBJ1-1; TRBD1 matches at 9 bases. V lost 3 bases, J lost 3 bases, and 0 bases stayed unmatched. CDR3 length equals 13 residues. Per the germline V gene, CDR1 is SGHRS and CDR2 is YFSETQ. CDR3 in amino acids: CASSWTGDTEAFF. The CDR3 bases are TGCGCCAGCAGCTGGACAGGGGACACTGAAGCTTTCTTT.

The chain employs TRBV6-5 and TRBJ2-1, with 7 nucleotides matching TRBD1. J lost 8 bases, V lost 2 bases, and 9 bases had no gene match. The germline CDR1 and CDR2 sequences are MNHEY and SVGAGI. CDR3 length: 15 amino acids. The CDR3 reads CASSYGSGGADEQFF. The CDR3 DNA reads as TGTGCCAGCAGTTACGGGTCAGGGGGTGCGGATGAGCAGTTCTTC.

The chain couples TRBV11-2 to TRBJ1-1, with D possibly being TRBD1 (6 bases). The germline V gene encodes CDR1 SGHAT and CDR2 FQNNGV. The V end lost 5 bases, the J end lost 7 bases, and 20 bases lay between the germline ends. This CDR3 has 15 residues. The CDR3 sequence is CASSTPGEGAIEAFF. The CDR3 DNA reads as TGTGCCAGCAGCACCCCAGGGGAAGGGGCCATTGAAGCTTTCTTT.

J is TRBJ2-2 and V is TRBV7-8; D ambiguous. This CDR3 is 13 amino acids long. The germline V and J ends were trimmed by 4 bases and 2 bases, with 5 bases remaining between them. CDR1 is SGHVS and CDR2 is FQNEAQ in the germline V gene. The CDR3 DNA follows: TGTGCCAGCAGCTCCGTCAACACCGGGGAGCTGTTTTTT. This encodes CASSSVNTGELFF. Together with reference TRBV7-8 and TRBJ2-2, the CDR3 gives the full variable domain: GAGVSQSPRYKVAKRGQDVALRCDPISGHVSLFWYQQALGQGPEFLTYFQNEAQLDKSGLPSDRFFAERPEGSVSTLKIQRTQQEDSAVYLCASSSVNTGELFFGEGSRLTVL.